The 19 T cell receptor beta chains reported below all come from one sample, sequenced in a study of cytomegalovirus exposure and HLA in healthy donors. Researchers ran the PCR with 60 Vbeta and 13 Jbeta primers. The repertoire was sequenced with immunoSEQ multiplex PCR; TCRdb's copy has only in-frame clones and lacks some. The sample includes 280,000 or so clones, 85% to 90% seen only once; the top ten take roughly 2%. Source material: PBMCs. Receptors originate from a woman in her late teens or twenties in good health and CMV-seronegative.

The chain carries TRBV6-4 and TRBJ2-3, with a tentative D call TRBD2 (6 bases). With 7 bases removed from V and 3 bases from J, the gap between germline ends came to 17 bases. This CDR3 comprises 15 residues. Germline assignment: CDR1 MRHNA and CDR2 SNTAGT. The CDR3, as DNA: TGTGCCAGCATCATTAGCGGACGTCCGACAGATACGCAGTATTTT. Its protein is CASIISGRPTDTQYF.

This chain joins TRBV2 and TRBJ2-2; 7 bases are a match to TRBD2. The CDR3 is 15 amino acids. The germline CDR1 and CDR2 sequences are SNHLY and FYNNEI. With 5 bases clipped from V and 5 bases from J, the junction kept 8 bases outside the gene matches. The CDR3 nucleotides read TGTGCCAGCAGTCTAGACCGGGAGGAAACCGGGGAGCTGTTTTTT. This translates into CASSLDREETGELFF.

J is TRBJ2-1 and V is TRBV19; TRBD1 might be the D (6 bases). The germline gives CDR1 LNHDA, CDR2 SQIVND (reference sequence). Trimming took 1 base from V and 7 from J, leaving 11 bases between them. The CDR3 is 14 residues long. The CDR3 spells CASSIGWGQNEQFF. CDR3 coding DNA: TGTGCCAGTAGTATAGGGTGGGGGCAGAATGAGCAGTTCTTC. Complete variable domain (other parts from reference TRBV19 and TRBJ2-1): DGGITQSPKYLFRKEGQNVTLSCEQNLNHDAMYWYRQDPGQGLRLIYYSQIVNDFQKGDIAEGYSVSREKKESFPLTVTSAQKNPTAFYLCASSIGWGQNEQFFGPGTRLTVL.

The chain couples TRBV18 to TRBJ2-2; maybe TRBD1 (5 bases). The CDR3 runs 14 residues. Trimming took 2 bases from V and 4 from J, leaving 8 bases between them. Germline V lookup: CDR1 KGHSH, CDR2 LQKENI. CDR3 region: CASSPMTATGELFF. The CDR3, as DNA: TGTGCCAGCTCACCAATGACAGCCACCGGGGAGCTGTTTTTT.

The count of this clone is one. V and J are TRBV29-1 and TRBJ1-5, with TRBD1 matching 9 bases. The germline gives CDR1 SQVTM, CDR2 ANQGSEA. Trimming removed 1 base from V and 9 bases from J; junction bases left unmatched: 4. The CDR3 spans 13 residues. The CDR3 region is CSVEVDRGRPQHF. As DNA, the CDR3 is TGCAGCGTTGAAGTGGACAGGGGTCGGCCCCAGCATTTT.

J is TRBJ2-5 and V is TRBV5-6, with 7 bases aligning to TRBD2. The CDR3 is 14 residues long. Germline CDR1 is SGHDT and CDR2 is YYEEEE. Unmatched junction bases numbered 8, after V lost 6 bases and J lost 3 bases. Written as DNA, the CDR3 is TGTGCCAGCACCCCGACTAGCTGGGAAGAGACCCAGTACTTC. It encodes CASTPTSWEETQYF.

This chain links TRBV6-5 with TRBJ1-4; 9 bases line up with TRBD1. CDR3 length: 16 residues. Germline CDR1 reads MNHEY; CDR2 reads SVGAGI. V gave up 0 bases and J gave up 9 bases; unmatched junction bases: 8. CDR3 loop: CASSYSAGQGTKKLFF. The CDR3 DNA is TGTGCCAGCAGTTACTCGGCGGGACAGGGAACCAAAAAACTGTTTTTT.

The chain employs TRBV5-1 and TRBJ2-5, with a tentative D call TRBD1 (6 bases). The length of the CDR3 is 14 residues. Deletions cut 5 bases from V and 0 bases from J, with 11 bases between. Germline V gene data show CDR1 as SGHRS and CDR2 as YFSETQ. The CDR3 DNA follows: TGCGCCAGCAGACGCACAGGGAACCAAGAGACCCAGTACTTC. Its protein is CASRRTGNQETQYF.

Of note for this clone: This sample also contains other DNA sequences that code for the same CDR3. The V gene is TRBV9, the J gene TRBJ1-5; possible D gene TRBD1, 5 bases. CDR1 is SGDLS and CDR2 is YYNGEE in the germline V gene. V was cut by 0 bases and J by 7 bases, with 8 bases left in between. There are 13 residues in the CDR3. The CDR3 DNA reads TGTGCCAGCAGCGTAGCCCCAGGGCAGCCCCAGCATTTT. It translates to CASSVAPGQPQHF.

The chain links TRBV6-6 to TRBJ2-5, with 10 bases identical to TRBD2. The germline CDR1 and CDR2 sequences are MNHNY and SVGAGI (reference sequence). The V gene end was trimmed by 7 bases and the J gene end by 1 base; junction bases not matched to a gene: 3. The CDR3 has 14 amino acids. CDR3 sequence reads: CASNLAGAQETQYF. In DNA, the CDR3 is TGTGCCAGCAACCTAGCGGGGGCCCAAGAGACCCAGTACTTC.

The J gene is TRBJ2-3, the V gene TRBV27, with 10 bases identical to TRBD2. Germline V gives CDR1 MNHEY, CDR2 SMNVEV (reference sequence). The CDR3 contains 18 residues. Trimming cost V 3 bases and J 0 bases; bases outside gene matches: 9. In DNA form, the CDR3 reads TGTGCCAGCAGTTTTTTAGCGGGGGGATACCCTAGCACAGATACGCAGTATTTT. Translated: CASSFLAGGYPSTDTQYF.

This sequence joins TRBV6-6 and TRBJ2-1, with 12 bases identical to TRBD2. Trimming removed 8 bases from V and 7 bases from J; junction bases left unmatched: 12. Germline loops: CDR1 MNHNY, CDR2 SVGAGI (reference sequence). CDR3 length equals 16 residues. The CDR3 bases are TGTGCCAGCTCAACTACGACCGGGACTAGCGGGAATGAGCAGTTCTTC. It encodes CASSTTTGTSGNEQFF.

The rearrangement uses TRBV7-9 and TRBJ2-6, with D possibly TRBD2 on 5 matching bases. Germline CDR1 is SEHNR and CDR2 is FQNEAQ (reference sequence). Trimming cost V 1 base and J 1 base, with 14 bases left between them. This CDR3 is built from 18 residues. CDR3 bases: TGTGCCAGCAGCTTAGGTCTTGTTGGAGGTTCTGGGGCCAACGTCCTGACTTTC. It codes for CASSLGLVGGSGANVLTF.

The V gene is TRBV5-6, the J gene TRBJ1-2; 9 bases fit TRBD1. Looked up from germline, CDR1 is SGHDT and CDR2 is YYEEEE. The CDR3 has 15 amino acids. V lost 4 bases, J lost 4 bases, and 8 bases stayed unmatched. CDR3 region: CASSPTGGESYGYTF. CDR3 sequence (DNA): TGTGCCAGCAGCCCGACAGGGGGGGAAAGCTATGGCTACACCTTC. The full variable domain, in which reference TRBV5-6 and TRBJ1-2 provide the parts outside the CDR3, is DAGVTQSPTHLIKTRGQQVTLRCSPKSGHDTVSWYQQALGQGPQFIFQYYEEEERQRGNFPDRFSGHQFPNYSSELNVNALLLGDSALYLCASSPTGGESYGYTFGSGTRLTVV.

CDR3 region: CASRPGTPGPPLHF. CDR3 nucleotide sequence: TGTGCCAGCAGGCCCGGGACACCAGGACCACCCCTCCACTTT. The rearrangement joins TRBV27 to TRBJ1-6; a weak D match, TRBD1 (6 bases). This CDR3 region has 14 residues. CDR1 and CDR2 from the germline V gene are MNHEY and SMNVEV (reference sequence). Trimming removed 6 bases from V and 11 bases from J, with 17 bases in between.

About this clone itself: Since no conserved phenylalanine or tryptophan closes the CDR3, a read error is the likely cause. Because the CDR3's place on the DNA is in doubt, the DNA is left out and the CDR3 is given as listed by TCRdb. The V call is TRBV20-1, the J call TRBJ1-6. The CDR3 spans 9 residues, counting both ends. The germline gives CDR1 DFQATT, CDR2 SNEGSKA (reference sequence). CDR3 sequence reads: CSARGIVGI.

This clone was observed a single time. The chain has TRBV15 and TRBJ2-7; TRBD1 matches 7 bases. This CDR3 is built from 17 residues. Trimming took 1 base from V and 1 from J; bases not matched to a gene: 10. Germline lookup yields CDR1 LNHNV and CDR2 YYDKDF (reference sequence). CDR3 DNA sequence: TGTGCCACCAGCAGAGTTCCGATGAGGGACAGTTCCTACGAGCAGTACTTC. Its protein product is CATSRVPMRDSSYEQYF.

The J gene is TRBJ2-7, the V gene TRBV9; D unresolved. Germline lookup yields CDR1 SGDLS and CDR2 YYNGEE. Between the trimmed V and J ends, which lost 1 base and 0 bases, there was a span of 17 bases. The CDR3 covers 17 residues. The CDR3 loop is CASSVFLNQVNSYEQYF. In nucleotides, the CDR3 is TGTGCCAGCAGCGTATTCCTGAACCAGGTGAACTCCTACGAGCAGTACTTC. The full variable domain, rest sourced from reference TRBV9 and TRBJ2-7, is DSGVTQTPKHLITATGQRVTLRCSPRSGDLSVYWYQQSLDQGLQFLIQYYNGEERAKGNILERFSAQQFPDLHSELNLSSLELGDSALYFCASSVFLNQVNSYEQYFGPGTRLTVT.

The chain employs TRBV4-1 and TRBJ1-5, with D tentatively TRBD1 (6 bases). CDR3 size: 16 residues. Germline-derived CDR1 and CDR2 are MGHRA and YSYEKL. Trimming stripped 1 base from V and 6 bases from J, with 16 bases between. The DNA for the CDR3 is TGCGCCAGCAGCCAAGGTGGGCAGGGGTACGGTCAGCCCCAGCATTTT. Protein product: CASSQGGQGYGQPQHF.